The clone carrying this T cell receptor beta chain was observed once. As yet, its antigen is unknown. Surgery cases with the highest brain T cell transcript signatures were chosen for sequencing. Patients received at least one anti-epileptic drug before surgery. The germline V gene has CDR1 GTSNPN and CDR2 SVGIG (reference sequence). V trimming: 4 bases; J trimming: 9 bases; junction bases outside the gene matches: 20. The CDR3 length is 17 residues. This entry belongs to a study of brain T cells in children with intractable seizures. Study-wide results and limits: Only CDR3 sequence similarity suggested viral specificity, without known HCMV serostatus. Absence of clones before surgery may stem from lower sequencing depth.

Libraries were prepared by immunoSEQ multiplex PCR; TCRdb keeps only in-frame clonotypes and omits some of them. The table includes 110,000 or so clones, approximately 94% detected once. The source is a boy in the first two years of life with hemimegalencephaly and intractable seizures. The rearrangement uses TRBV30 and TRBJ2-1, with 8 bases fitting TRBD2. The sample here was peripheral blood, taken at surgery. CDR3 nucleotide sequence: TGTGCCTGGACCACTTTAGGACTAGCCGGCTACGGGGGTGAGCAGTTCTTC. Its translation is CAWTTLGLAGYGGEQFF.